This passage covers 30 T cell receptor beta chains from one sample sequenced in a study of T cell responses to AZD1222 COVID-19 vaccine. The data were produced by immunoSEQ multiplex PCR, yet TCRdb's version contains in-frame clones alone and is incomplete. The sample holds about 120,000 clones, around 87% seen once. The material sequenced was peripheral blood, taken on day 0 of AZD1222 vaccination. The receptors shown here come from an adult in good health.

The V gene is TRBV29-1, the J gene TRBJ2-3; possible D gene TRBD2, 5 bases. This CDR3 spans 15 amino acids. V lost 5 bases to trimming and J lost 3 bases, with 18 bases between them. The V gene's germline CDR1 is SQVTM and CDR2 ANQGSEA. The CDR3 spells CSVLGSRLGTDTQYF. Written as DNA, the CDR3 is TGCAGCGTTTTGGGGAGCCGTCTGGGGACAGATACGCAGTATTTT.

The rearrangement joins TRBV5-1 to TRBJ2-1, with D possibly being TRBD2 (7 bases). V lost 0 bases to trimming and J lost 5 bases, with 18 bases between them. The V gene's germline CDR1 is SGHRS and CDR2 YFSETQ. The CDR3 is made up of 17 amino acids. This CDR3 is CASSLVYRGAGNNEQFF. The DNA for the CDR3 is TGCGCCAGCAGCTTGGTGTATCGGGGGGCAGGTAACAATGAGCAGTTCTTC.

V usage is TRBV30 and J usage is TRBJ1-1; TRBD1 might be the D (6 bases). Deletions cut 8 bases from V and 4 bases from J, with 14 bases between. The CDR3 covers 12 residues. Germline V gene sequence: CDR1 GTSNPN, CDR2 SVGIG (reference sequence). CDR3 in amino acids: CAINGGLTEAFF. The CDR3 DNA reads TGTGCCATAAACGGGGGGCTCACTGAAGCTTTCTTT.

The CDR3, as DNA: TGTGCCAGTAGTATAGACGACAGGGGGCGGAGCACAGATACGCAGTATTTT. Translation: CASSIDDRGRSTDTQYF. The chain employs TRBV19 and TRBJ2-3, with TRBD1 identical over 10 bases. In germline, CDR1 is LNHDA, CDR2 SQIVND (reference sequence). The CDR3 has 17 residues. V gave up 0 bases and J gave up 0 bases; unmatched junction bases: 3. The full variable domain, with the rest looked up from reference TRBV19 and TRBJ2-3, is DGGITQSPKYLFRKEGQNVTLSCEQNLNHDAMYWYRQDPGQGLRLIYYSQIVNDFQKGDIAEGYSVSREKKESFPLTVTSAQKNPTAFYLCASSIDDRGRSTDTQYFGPGTRLTVL.

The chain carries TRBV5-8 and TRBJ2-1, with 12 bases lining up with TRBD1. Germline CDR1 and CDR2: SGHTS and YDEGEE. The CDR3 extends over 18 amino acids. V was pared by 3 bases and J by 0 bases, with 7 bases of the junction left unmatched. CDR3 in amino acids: CASSSGTGGVSSYNEQFF. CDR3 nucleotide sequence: TGTGCCAGCAGCTCCGGGACAGGGGGCGTGAGCTCCTACAATGAGCAGTTCTTC.

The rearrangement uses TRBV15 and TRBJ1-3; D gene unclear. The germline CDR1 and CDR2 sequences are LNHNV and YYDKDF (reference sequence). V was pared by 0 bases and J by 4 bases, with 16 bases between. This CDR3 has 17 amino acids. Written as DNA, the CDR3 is TGTGCCACCAGCAGAGATCGGGGAACAATGGGGGGAAACACCATATATTTT. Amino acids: CATSRDRGTMGGNTIYF.

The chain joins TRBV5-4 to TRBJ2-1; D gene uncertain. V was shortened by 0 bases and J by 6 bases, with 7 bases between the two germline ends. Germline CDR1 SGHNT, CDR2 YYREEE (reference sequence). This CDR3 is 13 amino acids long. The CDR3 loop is CASSLAGPNEQFF. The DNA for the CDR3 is TGTGCCAGCAGCTTGGCGGGCCCCAATGAGCAGTTCTTC.

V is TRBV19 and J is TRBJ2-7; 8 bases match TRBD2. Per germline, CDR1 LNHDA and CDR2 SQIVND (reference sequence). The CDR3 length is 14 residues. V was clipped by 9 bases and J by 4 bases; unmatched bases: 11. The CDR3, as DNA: TGTGCCAGCCGTCGGGGACTAGAAGATTACGAGCAGTACTTC. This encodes CASRRGLEDYEQYF.

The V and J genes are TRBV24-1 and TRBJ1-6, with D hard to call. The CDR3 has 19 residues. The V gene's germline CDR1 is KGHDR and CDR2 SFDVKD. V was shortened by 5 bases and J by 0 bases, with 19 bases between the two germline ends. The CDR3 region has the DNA TGTGCCACCAGTGTATTAATGCCTGGTAGGGCCTCCTATAATTCACCCCTCCACTTT. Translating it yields CATSVLMPGRASYNSPLHF.

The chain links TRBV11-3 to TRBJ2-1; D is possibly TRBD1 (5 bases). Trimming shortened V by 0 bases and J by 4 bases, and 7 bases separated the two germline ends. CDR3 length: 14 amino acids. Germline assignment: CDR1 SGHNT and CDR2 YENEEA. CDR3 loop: CASSLDPGYNEQFF. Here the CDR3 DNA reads TGTGCCAGCAGCTTAGATCCAGGGTACAATGAGCAGTTCTTC.

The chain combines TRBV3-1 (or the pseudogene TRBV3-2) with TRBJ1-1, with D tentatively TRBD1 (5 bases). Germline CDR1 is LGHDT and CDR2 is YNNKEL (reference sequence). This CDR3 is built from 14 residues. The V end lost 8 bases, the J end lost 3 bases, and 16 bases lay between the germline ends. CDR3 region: CASGIHGAYTEAFF. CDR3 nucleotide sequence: TGTGCCAGCGGTATCCACGGGGCCTACACTGAAGCTTTCTTT.

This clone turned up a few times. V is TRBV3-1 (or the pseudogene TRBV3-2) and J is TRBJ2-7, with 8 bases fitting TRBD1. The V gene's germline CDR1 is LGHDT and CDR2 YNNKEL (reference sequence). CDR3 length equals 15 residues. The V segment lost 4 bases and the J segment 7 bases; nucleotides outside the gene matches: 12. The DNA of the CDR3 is TGTGCCAGCAGCCCCCGGGACAGGAGCCTTGGGGAGCAGTACTTC. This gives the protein CASSPRDRSLGEQYF.

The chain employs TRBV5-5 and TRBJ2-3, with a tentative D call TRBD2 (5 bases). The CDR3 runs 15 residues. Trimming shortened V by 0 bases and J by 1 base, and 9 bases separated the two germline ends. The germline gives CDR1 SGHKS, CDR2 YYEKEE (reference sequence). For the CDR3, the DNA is TGTGCCAGCAGCTTGGTCGGGGAAGGCACAGATACGCAGTATTTT. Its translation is CASSLVGEGTDTQYF.

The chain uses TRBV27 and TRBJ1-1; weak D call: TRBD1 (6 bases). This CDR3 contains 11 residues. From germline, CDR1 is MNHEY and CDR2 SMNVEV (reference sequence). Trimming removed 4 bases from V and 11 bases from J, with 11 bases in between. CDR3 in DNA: TGTGCCAGCAGTTCCTCAGGGGACGCTTTCTTT. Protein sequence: CASSSSGDAFF.

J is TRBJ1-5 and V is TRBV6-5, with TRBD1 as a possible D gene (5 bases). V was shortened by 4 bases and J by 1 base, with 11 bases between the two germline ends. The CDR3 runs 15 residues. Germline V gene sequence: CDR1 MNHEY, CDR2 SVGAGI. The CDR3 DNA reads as TGTGCCAGCAGTTCGGGACGTGGGAGCAATCAGCCCCAGCATTTT. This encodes CASSSGRGSNQPQHF.

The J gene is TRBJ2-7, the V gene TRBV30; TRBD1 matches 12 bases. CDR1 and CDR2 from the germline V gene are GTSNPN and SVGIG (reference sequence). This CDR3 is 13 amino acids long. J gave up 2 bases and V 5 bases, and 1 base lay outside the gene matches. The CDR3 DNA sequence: TGTGCCTGGGGGACAGGGGGCCCCTACGAGCAGTACTTC. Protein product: CAWGTGGPYEQYF.

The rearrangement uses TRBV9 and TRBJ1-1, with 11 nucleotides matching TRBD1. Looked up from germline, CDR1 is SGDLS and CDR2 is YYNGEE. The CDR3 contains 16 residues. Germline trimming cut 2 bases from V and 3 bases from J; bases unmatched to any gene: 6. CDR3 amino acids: CASSVGTGGRDTEAFF. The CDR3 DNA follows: TGTGCCAGCAGCGTCGGGACAGGGGGAAGGGACACTGAAGCTTTCTTT.

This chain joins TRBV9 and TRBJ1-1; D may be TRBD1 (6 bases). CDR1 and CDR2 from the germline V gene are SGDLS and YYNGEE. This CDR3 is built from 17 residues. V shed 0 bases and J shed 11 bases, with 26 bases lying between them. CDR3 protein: CASSVGAGAIQTWGAFF. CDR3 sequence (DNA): TGTGCCAGCAGCGTAGGGGCAGGGGCGATACAGACCTGGGGGGCTTTCTTT.

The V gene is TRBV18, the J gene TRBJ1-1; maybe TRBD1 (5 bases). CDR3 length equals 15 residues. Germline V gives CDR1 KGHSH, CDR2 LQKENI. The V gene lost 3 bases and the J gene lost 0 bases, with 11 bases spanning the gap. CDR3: CASSPRDLMNTEAFF. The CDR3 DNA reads TGTGCCAGCTCACCCCGGGACCTCATGAACACTGAAGCTTTCTTT.

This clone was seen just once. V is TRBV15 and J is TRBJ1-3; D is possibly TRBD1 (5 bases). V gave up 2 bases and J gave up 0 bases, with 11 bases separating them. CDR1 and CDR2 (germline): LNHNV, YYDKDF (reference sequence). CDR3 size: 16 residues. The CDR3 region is CATSRFTGDSGNTIYF. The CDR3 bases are TGTGCCACCAGCAGATTTACAGGAGACTCTGGAAACACCATATATTTT.

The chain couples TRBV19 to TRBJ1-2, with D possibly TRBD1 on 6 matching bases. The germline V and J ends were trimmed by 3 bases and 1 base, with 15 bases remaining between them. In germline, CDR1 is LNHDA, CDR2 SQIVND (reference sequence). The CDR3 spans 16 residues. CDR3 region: CASSMGPGQFNYGYTF. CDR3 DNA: TGTGCCAGTAGTATGGGCCCTGGACAGTTTAACTATGGCTACACCTTC.

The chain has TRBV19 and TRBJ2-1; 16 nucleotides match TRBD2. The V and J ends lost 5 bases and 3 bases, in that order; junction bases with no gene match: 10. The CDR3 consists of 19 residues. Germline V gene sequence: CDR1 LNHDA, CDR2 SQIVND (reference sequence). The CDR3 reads CASSAPGLAGGKFYNEQFF. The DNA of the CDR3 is TGTGCCAGTAGTGCACCGGGACTAGCGGGAGGGAAGTTCTACAATGAGCAGTTCTTC.

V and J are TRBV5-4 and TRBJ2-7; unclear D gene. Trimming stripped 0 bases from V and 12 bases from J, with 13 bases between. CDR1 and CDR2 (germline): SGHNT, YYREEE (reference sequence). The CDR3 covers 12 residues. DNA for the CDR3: TGTGCCAGCAGCTTGGTGGGCGGACGGGCGTACTTC. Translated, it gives CASSLVGGRAYF. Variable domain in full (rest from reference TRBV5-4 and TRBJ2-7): ETGVTQSPTHLIKTRGQQVTLRCSSQSGHNTVSWYQQALGQGPQFIFQYYREEENGRGNFPPRFSGLQFPNYSSELNVNALELDDSALYLCASSLVGGRAYFGPGTRLTVT.

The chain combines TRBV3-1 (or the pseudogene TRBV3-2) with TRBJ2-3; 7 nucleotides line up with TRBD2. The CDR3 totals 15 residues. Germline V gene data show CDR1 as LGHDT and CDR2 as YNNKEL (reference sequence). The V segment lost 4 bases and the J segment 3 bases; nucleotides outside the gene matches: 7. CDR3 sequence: CASSPGLIRTDTQYF. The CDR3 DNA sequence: TGTGCCAGCAGCCCGGGACTAATTCGTACAGATACGCAGTATTTT.

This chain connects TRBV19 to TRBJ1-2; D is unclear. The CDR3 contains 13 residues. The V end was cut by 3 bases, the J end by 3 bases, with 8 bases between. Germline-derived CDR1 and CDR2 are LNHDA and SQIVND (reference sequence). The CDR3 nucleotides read TGTGCCAGTAGTATCGTAAACTACTATGGCTACACCTTC. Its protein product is CASSIVNYYGYTF.

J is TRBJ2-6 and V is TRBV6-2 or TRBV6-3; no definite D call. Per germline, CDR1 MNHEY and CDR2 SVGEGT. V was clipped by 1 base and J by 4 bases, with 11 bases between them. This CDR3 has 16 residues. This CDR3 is CASSYFQDPGANVLTF. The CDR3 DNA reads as TGTGCCAGCAGTTACTTTCAGGACCCAGGGGCCAACGTCCTGACTTTC.

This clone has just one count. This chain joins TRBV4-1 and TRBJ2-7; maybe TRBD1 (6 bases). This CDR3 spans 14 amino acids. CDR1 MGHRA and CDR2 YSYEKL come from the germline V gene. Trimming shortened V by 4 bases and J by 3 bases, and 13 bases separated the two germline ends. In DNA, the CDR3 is TGCGCCAGCAGCCCATCACAGGGCAGCTACGAGCAGTACTTC. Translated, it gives CASSPSQGSYEQYF.

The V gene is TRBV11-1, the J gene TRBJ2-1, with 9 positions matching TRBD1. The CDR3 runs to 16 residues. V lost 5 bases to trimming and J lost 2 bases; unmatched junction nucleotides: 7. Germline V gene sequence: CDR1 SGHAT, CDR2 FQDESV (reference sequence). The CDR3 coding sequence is TGTGCCAGCAGCGTGATCGGACAGGGGACCTACAATGAGCAGTTCTTC. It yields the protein CASSVIGQGTYNEQFF. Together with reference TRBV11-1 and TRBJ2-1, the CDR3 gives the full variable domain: EAEVAQSPRYKITEKSQAVAFWCDPISGHATLYWYRQILGQGPELLVQFQDESVVDDSQLPKDRFSAERLKGVDSTLKIQPAELGDSAMYLCASSVIGQGTYNEQFFGPGTRLTVL.

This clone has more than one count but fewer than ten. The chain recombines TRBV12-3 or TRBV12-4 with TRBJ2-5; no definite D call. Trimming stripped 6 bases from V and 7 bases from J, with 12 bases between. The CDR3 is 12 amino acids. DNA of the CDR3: TGTGCCAGCAGCTCACGGGTTCGGACCCAGTACTTC. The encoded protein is CASSSRVRTQYF.

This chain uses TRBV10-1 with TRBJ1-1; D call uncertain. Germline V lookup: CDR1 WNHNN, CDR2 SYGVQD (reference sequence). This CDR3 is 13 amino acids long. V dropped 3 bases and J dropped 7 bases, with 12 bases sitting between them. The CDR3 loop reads CASSESLTNEAFF. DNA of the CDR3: TGCGCCAGCAGTGAATCTCTGACAAATGAAGCTTTCTTT.